This T cell receptor beta chain was recovered during a study of shared T cell receptors in the human thymus. Profiling relied on immunoSEQ multiplex PCR, and the TCRdb table lists in-frame clones only, not all of them. The table has hundreds of thousands of clones, approximately 78% seen once. The same specimen was also included in a second study, on human thymus T cells. That source reports: During corrective heart surgery, resections were taken, and the thymus tissue came from them.

The origin of this receptor is a boy younger than two with a congenital heart defect. The sequenced sample consisted of thymocytes.

In DNA, the CDR3 is TGTGCCAGCAGTCGGACAGGGGGAAGGAATCAGCCCCAGCATTTT. Its translation is CASSRTGGRNQPQHF. J is TRBJ1-5 and V is TRBV28; TRBD1 aligns across 10 bases. The CDR3 runs to 15 residues. Germline V CDR1 and CDR2: MDHEN, SYDVKM. The J segment lost 4 bases and the V segment lost 5 bases, leaving 5 bases of the junction unmatched.